This T cell receptor (beta chain) was found in a study of T cell repertoires in cytomegalovirus infection. Broader study findings: Of the TCR beta families, the public ones yielded a cumulative frequency that identified carriers of CMV plus the relevant HLA.

For this clonotype: No antigen is known for it.

TCRdb called the reads again in MiXCR, with one record for every CDR3 protein. The table records around 120,000 distinct CDR3 sequences, roughly two fifths of them present only once. Germline CDR1 and CDR2: MNHEY and SMNVEV (reference sequence). The CDR3 runs to 15 residues. V shed 2 bases, J shed 8 bases, and the junction held 9 bases outside the gene matches. The chain combines TRBV27 with TRBJ2-1, with 7 bases fitting TRBD2. The source material was CD8+ T cells from cultured PBMCs, sampled from culture after CMV antigen stimulation. This TCR derives from a human donor in good health (CMV status not recorded). Some clones in this sample may be carry-over from other donors' samples. The CDR3 sequence is CASSLGGGARDEQFF. The CDR3 region has the DNA TGTGCCAGCAGTTTAGGCGGGGGTGCTAGGGATGAGCAGTTCTTC.